A selection of T cell receptor beta chains follows, all from one sample in a study of Graves' ophthalmopathy and Graves' hyperthyroidism. TCRdb re-called the multiplex PCR reads with MiXCR, one entry per CDR3 protein. This table holds about 740,000 distinct CDR3 sequences, around 40% found once. The sequenced sample was peripheral blood. The receptors here all came from an adult man with Graves' ophthalmopathy. Both conserved end residues are part of each CDR3. The order of the fields is CDR3 protein, CDR3 DNA, clone size, V gene, J gene, D gene. The D gene is left open where the match is weak. Only some rows state a clone size, as once, few, many or a class for expanded clones.

cdr3_aa: CSAHRTGESNQPQHF; cdr3_nt: TGCAGTGCTCACCGGACAGGAGAAAGTAATCAGCCCCAGCATTTT; clone_size: -; v_call: TRBV20-1; j_call: TRBJ1-5; d_call: TRBD1
cdr3_aa: CASSTPGTVAYEQHF; cdr3_nt: TGTGCCAGCAGTACCCCCGGGACAGTCGCCTACGAGCAGCACTTC; clone_size: -; v_call: TRBV10-3; j_call: TRBJ2-7; d_call: TRBD1
cdr3_aa: CASSPGRYNPGELFF; cdr3_nt: TGTGCCAGCAGCCCCGGTCGGTACAACCCCGGGGAGCTGTTTTTT; clone_size: few; v_call: TRBV7-2; j_call: TRBJ2-2; d_call: -
cdr3_aa: CASTRDPYEQYFGPVYGYTF; cdr3_nt: -; clone_size: -; v_call: TRBV7-9; j_call: TRBJ1-2; d_call: -
cdr3_aa: CASSHGLAF; cdr3_nt: TGTGCCAGCAGCCACGGCCTGGCTTTC; clone_size: once; v_call: TRBV7-2; j_call: TRBJ2-6; d_call: -
cdr3_aa: CASTQQGYEQYF; cdr3_nt: TGTGCCAGCACCCAACAGGGCTACGAGCAGTACTTC; clone_size: -; v_call: TRBV7-9; j_call: TRBJ2-7; d_call: -
cdr3_aa: CASSEWDGRRPLHF; cdr3_nt: TGTGCCAGCAGTGAATGGGACGGGAGGAGACCCCTCCACTTT; clone_size: once; v_call: TRBV2; j_call: TRBJ1-6; d_call: -
cdr3_aa: CASTSRGYGYTF; cdr3_nt: TGTGCCAGCACTAGCAGGGGTTATGGCTACACCTTC; clone_size: -; v_call: TRBV25-1; j_call: TRBJ1-2; d_call: -
cdr3_aa: CATSFSSGHVLETQYF; cdr3_nt: TGTGCCACCAGCTTCTCTAGCGGGCACGTCCTGGAGACCCAGTACTTC; clone_size: many; v_call: TRBV15; j_call: TRBJ2-5; d_call: TRBD2
cdr3_aa: CSAREPTGVYEQYF; cdr3_nt: TGCAGTGCTAGAGAACCGACGGGAGTCTACGAGCAGTACTTC; clone_size: -; v_call: TRBV20-1; j_call: TRBJ2-7; d_call: -
cdr3_aa: CASSYLGKGNQPQHF; cdr3_nt: TGTGCCAGCAGTTACTTGGGGAAGGGCAATCAGCCCCAGCATTTT; clone_size: many; v_call: TRBV24-1; j_call: TRBJ1-5; d_call: -
cdr3_aa: CASSHRAANTGELFF; cdr3_nt: TGTGCCAGCAGCCACCGGGCGGCGAACACCGGGGAGCTGTTTTTT; clone_size: few; v_call: TRBV7-9; j_call: TRBJ2-2; d_call: -
cdr3_aa: CSARRGVNTEAFF; cdr3_nt: TGCAGTGCTCGCCGGGGCGTGAACACTGAAGCTTTCTTT; clone_size: many; v_call: TRBV20-1; j_call: TRBJ1-1; d_call: -
cdr3_aa: CASSWRTPGANVLTF; cdr3_nt: TGTGCCAGCAGCTGGCGCACCCCTGGGGCCAACGTCCTGACTTTC; clone_size: -; v_call: TRBV5-6; j_call: TRBJ2-6; d_call: -
cdr3_aa: CASSQGGGVGQPQHF; cdr3_nt: TGTGCCAGCAGCCAAGGCGGTGGGGTTGGTCAGCCCCAGCATTTT; clone_size: few; v_call: TRBV7-9; j_call: TRBJ1-5; d_call: -
cdr3_aa: CAGGTGYEQYF; cdr3_nt: TGTGCGGGTGGGACGGGGTACGAGCAGTACTTC; clone_size: few; v_call: TRBV25-1; j_call: TRBJ2-7; d_call: -
cdr3_aa: CATSRGTDLFYGYTF; cdr3_nt: TGTGCCACCAGCAGAGGGACAGACCTATTCTATGGCTACACCTTC; clone_size: -; v_call: TRBV15; j_call: TRBJ1-2; d_call: -
cdr3_aa: CSATPGTSAREQYF; cdr3_nt: TGCAGTGCTACCCCCGGGACTAGCGCAAGGGAGCAGTACTTC; clone_size: few; v_call: TRBV20-1; j_call: TRBJ2-7; d_call: TRBD2
cdr3_aa: CASSAQVPPRGNTIYF; cdr3_nt: TGTGCCAGCAGTGCGCAGGTTCCTCCTCGTGGAAACACCATATATTTT; clone_size: -; v_call: TRBV25-1; j_call: TRBJ1-3; d_call: -
cdr3_aa: CASRAQGANEKLFF; cdr3_nt: TGTGCCAGCAGAGCACAGGGTGCTAATGAAAAACTGTTTTTT; clone_size: -; v_call: TRBV6-5; j_call: TRBJ1-4; d_call: -
cdr3_aa: CASSQVEGGSETQYF; cdr3_nt: TGCGCCAGCAGCCAAGTGGAGGGAGGATCGGAGACCCAGTACTTC; clone_size: -; v_call: TRBV7-2; j_call: TRBJ2-5; d_call: -
cdr3_aa: CASSQEPPGFSGANVLTF; cdr3_nt: TGCGCCAGCAGCCAAGAACCCCCCGGTTTCTCTGGGGCCAACGTCCTGACTTTC; clone_size: -; v_call: TRBV4-3; j_call: TRBJ2-6; d_call: -
cdr3_aa: CATSDSTRGDRETQHF; cdr3_nt: TGTGCCACCAGTGATTCGACGAGGGGGGACCGGGAGACCCAGCATTTT; clone_size: once; v_call: TRBV24-1; j_call: TRBJ1-5; d_call: -
cdr3_aa: CASSLTSANTGELFF; cdr3_nt: TGTGCCAGCAGCTTAACGTCGGCAAACACCGGGGAGCTGTTTTTT; clone_size: few; v_call: TRBV7-3; j_call: TRBJ2-2; d_call: -
cdr3_aa: CSVDQGANEQYF; cdr3_nt: TGCAGCGTTGACCAGGGGGCGAACGAGCAGTACTTC; clone_size: many; v_call: TRBV29-1; j_call: TRBJ2-7; d_call: TRBD1
cdr3_aa: CSARTSGSTETQYF; cdr3_nt: TGCAGTGCTAGGACTAGCGGGAGTACAGAGACCCAGTACTTC; clone_size: many; v_call: TRBV20-1; j_call: TRBJ2-5; d_call: TRBD2
cdr3_aa: CASSGDRQGETQYF; cdr3_nt: TGTGCCAGCAGCGGGGACAGGCAGGGAGAGACCCAGTACTTC; clone_size: many; v_call: TRBV9; j_call: TRBJ2-5; d_call: TRBD1
cdr3_aa: CASSAALTGEQYF; cdr3_nt: TGTGCCAGCAGCGCGGCTCTTACTGGCGAGCAGTACTTC; clone_size: few; v_call: TRBV5-4; j_call: TRBJ2-7; d_call: -
cdr3_aa: CASSVAEGITYEQYF; cdr3_nt: TGTGCCAGCAGCGTAGCCGAAGGGATAACCTACGAGCAGTACTTC; clone_size: -; v_call: TRBV9; j_call: TRBJ2-7; d_call: -
cdr3_aa: CASSLGLEETQYF; cdr3_nt: TGTGCCAGCAGCTTAGGACTAGAAGAGACCCAGTACTTC; clone_size: many; v_call: TRBV7-9; j_call: TRBJ2-5; d_call: -
cdr3_aa: CASSGRGGLTEAFF; cdr3_nt: TGTGCCAGCAGTGGCAGGGGGGGGTTGACTGAAGCTTTCTTT; clone_size: few; v_call: TRBV6-1; j_call: TRBJ1-1; d_call: TRBD1
cdr3_aa: CASSYAFATSGSYEQYF; cdr3_nt: TGTGCCAGCAGTTACGCGTTTGCGACTAGCGGTTCCTACGAGCAGTACTTC; clone_size: once; v_call: TRBV2; j_call: TRBJ2-7; d_call: TRBD2
cdr3_aa: CASSQLTAVYGYTF; cdr3_nt: TGCGCCAGCAGCCAATTAACGGCAGTCTATGGCTACACCTTC; clone_size: -; v_call: TRBV7-9; j_call: TRBJ1-2; d_call: -
cdr3_aa: CASSVFQTTNEKLFF; cdr3_nt: TGTGCCAGCAGTGTATTTCAGACAACTAATGAAAAACTGTTTTTT; clone_size: many; v_call: TRBV25-1; j_call: TRBJ1-4; d_call: -
cdr3_aa: CASSFGTGVGQPQHF; cdr3_nt: TGTGCCAGCAGCTTCGGGACAGGGGTCGGTCAGCCCCAGCATTTT; clone_size: -; v_call: TRBV7-6; j_call: TRBJ1-5; d_call: TRBD1
cdr3_aa: CASSQERQGDGYTF; cdr3_nt: TGTGCCAGCAGCCAAGAGCGGCAGGGAGATGGCTACACCTTC; clone_size: -; v_call: TRBV25-1; j_call: TRBJ1-2; d_call: -
cdr3_aa: CAIRGTGYEQYF; cdr3_nt: TGTGCCATCAGGGGGACAGGCTACGAGCAGTACTTC; clone_size: many; v_call: TRBV10-3; j_call: TRBJ2-7; d_call: TRBD1
cdr3_aa: CASSLEQGGSPLHF; cdr3_nt: TGTGCCAGCAGCCTAGAGCAGGGTGGTTCACCCCTCCACTTT; clone_size: few; v_call: TRBV9; j_call: TRBJ1-6; d_call: -
cdr3_aa: CASSSQGSGSPLHF; cdr3_nt: TGTGCCAGCAGTTCACAGGGAAGCGGGTCACCCCTCCACTTT; clone_size: -; v_call: TRBV12-3/TRBV12-4; j_call: TRBJ1-6; d_call: -
cdr3_aa: CASSSPSTGTGYTF; cdr3_nt: TGTGCCAGCAGCTCCCCCTCTACGGGGACTGGCTACACCTTC; clone_size: many; v_call: TRBV7-6; j_call: TRBJ1-2; d_call: -
cdr3_aa: CASSRANYGYTF; cdr3_nt: TGCGCCAGCAGTCGAGCAAACTATGGCTACACCTTC; clone_size: many; v_call: TRBV10-2; j_call: TRBJ1-2; d_call: -
cdr3_aa: CSADNPGTDNSNQPQHF; cdr3_nt: TGCAGTGCTGACAACCCCGGGACAGACAATAGCAATCAGCCCCAGCATTTT; clone_size: -; v_call: TRBV20-1; j_call: TRBJ1-5; d_call: TRBD1
cdr3_aa: CASSTQGRNQPQHF; cdr3_nt: TGTGCCAGCAGTACCCAGGGACGCAATCAGCCCCAGCATTTT; clone_size: many; v_call: TRBV24-1; j_call: TRBJ1-5; d_call: -
cdr3_aa: CASSADREINEKLFF; cdr3_nt: TGTGCCAGCAGTGCGGATCGAGAGATTAATGAAAAACTGTTTTTT; clone_size: -; v_call: TRBV25-1; j_call: TRBJ1-4; d_call: -
cdr3_aa: CASSLYFRLGTANTGELFF; cdr3_nt: TGTGCCAGCAGTTTATATTTCCGTCTCGGGACAGCGAACACCGGGGAGCTGTTTTTT; clone_size: -; v_call: TRBV2; j_call: TRBJ2-2; d_call: TRBD1
cdr3_aa: CASSVWTGGLLPLHF; cdr3_nt: TGTGCCAGCAGCGTATGGACAGGGGGCCTCCTACCCCTCCACTTT; clone_size: -; v_call: TRBV7-2; j_call: TRBJ1-6; d_call: TRBD1
cdr3_aa: CASSQGTLRTGELFF; cdr3_nt: TGTGCCAGCAGCCAAGGGACACTCCGCACCGGGGAGCTGTTTTTT; clone_size: -; v_call: TRBV7-9; j_call: TRBJ2-2; d_call: -
cdr3_aa: CASSLGVFGYTF; cdr3_nt: TGTGCCAGCAGCTTAGGCGTATTCGGCTACACCTTC; clone_size: many; v_call: TRBV11-2; j_call: TRBJ1-2; d_call: -
cdr3_aa: CASSGYRRAGGLDEQYF; cdr3_nt: TGTGCCAGCAGCGGATACCGAAGAGCGGGGGGGCTGGACGAGCAGTACTTC; clone_size: few; v_call: TRBV7-9; j_call: TRBJ2-7; d_call: TRBD2
cdr3_aa: CASTGQRVGELFF; cdr3_nt: TGTGCCAGCACGGGCCAAAGGGTCGGGGAGCTGTTTTTT; clone_size: -; v_call: TRBV2; j_call: TRBJ2-2; d_call: -
cdr3_aa: CASSPNRAGGYTF; cdr3_nt: TGTGCCAGCAGTCCTAACAGGGCAGGTGGCTACACCTTC; clone_size: few; v_call: TRBV12-3/TRBV12-4; j_call: TRBJ1-2; d_call: -
cdr3_aa: CSVVWGRTPYEQYF; cdr3_nt: TGCAGCGTTGTGTGGGGCAGGACGCCCTACGAGCAGTACTTC; clone_size: few; v_call: TRBV29-1; j_call: TRBJ2-7; d_call: -
cdr3_aa: CASSIWGQNTGELFF; cdr3_nt: TGTGCCAGTAGTATATGGGGCCAGAACACCGGGGAGCTGTTTTTT; clone_size: few; v_call: TRBV19; j_call: TRBJ2-2; d_call: -
cdr3_aa: CASSLEGTRGPETQYF; cdr3_nt: TGTGCCAGCAGCTTAGAGGGGACACGAGGCCCAGAGACCCAGTACTTC; clone_size: few; v_call: TRBV11-2; j_call: TRBJ2-5; d_call: -
cdr3_aa: CASSGTGTGAVYEQYF; cdr3_nt: TGTGCCAGCAGCGGCACCGGGACAGGGGCTGTCTACGAGCAGTACTTC; clone_size: few; v_call: TRBV12-3/TRBV12-4; j_call: TRBJ2-7; d_call: TRBD1
cdr3_aa: CAISSGAMNTEAFF; cdr3_nt: TGTGCCATCAGCTCTGGGGCCATGAACACTGAAGCTTTCTTT; clone_size: -; v_call: TRBV10-3; j_call: TRBJ1-1; d_call: -
cdr3_aa: CSVERGGTYEQYF; cdr3_nt: TGCAGCGTTGAGCGAGGAGGAACCTACGAGCAGTACTTC; clone_size: -; v_call: TRBV29-1; j_call: TRBJ2-7; d_call: -